This TCR beta chain was identified in a study of shared clonotypes between healthy human individuals. Across the study: Donor composition was a couple of women and a few men, aged 18 to 49. Each donor had three CD4 naive, three CD4 memory, two CD8 naive and one CD8 memory plate. Study observations and caveats: As a rule, naive subsets had a larger estimated richness than memory subsets.

The CDR3 spans 16 residues. Germline V gene sequence: CDR1 SGHRS, CDR2 YFSETQ. V dropped 0 bases and J dropped 4 bases, with 14 bases sitting between them. Healthy adults negative for HIV, lacking recent acute infections or vaccinations, served as donors. The data were produced by immunoSEQ multiplex PCR, yet TCRdb's version contains in-frame clones alone and is incomplete. The table includes roughly 400,000 clones, about 96% detected once. About this clone: The antigen is unknown.

Material: memory CD8+ T cells sorted from blood. As for subset: CD45RO+ cells pooled with CCR7-negative TemRA cells. This receptor was identified in a man younger than 40 in good health. V gene TRBV5-1 combines with J gene TRBJ1-3, with a possible D match to TRBD1 (5 bases). The CDR3 region has the DNA TGCGCCAGCAGCTTGGGGACAACAACTGCAGGAAACACCATATATTTT. Translated, it gives CASSLGTTTAGNTIYF. The full variable domain, rest sourced from reference TRBV5-1 and TRBJ1-3, is KAGVTQTPRYLIKTRGQQVTLSCSPISGHRSVSWYQQTPGQGLQFLFEYFSETQRNKGNFPGRFSGRQFSNSRSEMNVSTLELGDSALYLCASSLGTTTAGNTIYFGEGSWLTVV.